Below are 16 T cell receptor beta chains sequenced from a single sample in a study of MAIT cells during Salmonella Paratyphi A infection. Study-wide findings and caveats: MAIT cell TRBV usage was oligoclonal, favouring TRBV20 and TRBV6, and apparently unchanged by infection.

TCRdb re-derived calls from the 5' RACE reads in MiXCR, one entry per CDR3 protein. The sample contains about 930 distinct CDR3 sequences, roughly 21% of which appear only once. Their target antigens are unknown. Time point given: mid-infection, around enteric fever diagnosis. The MAIT cell gate was Valpha7.2+ CD161+ T cells, sorted by flow cytometry. The sequencing used MAIT cells from PBMCs, collected at the middle sampling point of the challenge study. The receptors were sampled from a person between 18 and 75 years old who was deliberately infected with Salmonella Paratyphi A in a paratyphoid fever challenge study.

By proportion, this clonotype is medium-sized. At one boundary the junction diverges from the germline segment, which might be a read error. The rearrangement links TRBV7-7 to TRBJ2-7; 8 bases line up with TRBD2. CDR3 length: 15 amino acids. Germline-derived CDR1 and CDR2 are SSHAT and FNYEAQ (reference sequence). The CDR3 protein is CASSWVRLASYEQYF. The CDR3 DNA reads as TGTGCTAGCAGCTGGGTCCGACTAGCGTCCTACGAGCAGTACTTC.

J is TRBJ2-3 and V is TRBV6-4; 10 bases agree with TRBD2. The CDR3 loop spans 15 amino acids. V lost 5 bases, J lost 3 bases, and 5 bases stayed unmatched. CDR1 is MRHNA and CDR2 is SNTAGT in the germline V gene. Here the CDR3 reads CASSPSGGGTDTQYF. The CDR3 DNA reads TGTGCCAGCAGTCCTAGCGGGGGAGGGACAGATACGCAGTATTTT.

In its sample, this clonotype is medium-sized. This chain connects TRBV20-1 to TRBJ1-1; TRBD1 agrees at 8 bases. The V gene end was trimmed by 4 bases and the J gene end by 0 bases; junction bases not matched to a gene: 1. Germline V gene lookup returns CDR1 DFQATT and CDR2 SNEGSKA (reference sequence). The length of the CDR3 is 13 residues. The CDR3 DNA reads as TGCAGTGCTACAGGGGGCATGAACACTGAAGCTTTCTTT. It encodes CSATGGMNTEAFF.

The CDR3 spells CSERNGETGNTEAFF. CDR3 DNA sequence: TGCAGTGAGAGGAACGGCGAGACAGGGAACACTGAAGCTTTCTTT. This chain connects TRBV20-1 to TRBJ1-1; possibly TRBD1 for D (6 bases). CDR1 and CDR2 from the germline V gene are DFQATT and SNEGSKA (reference sequence). V was pared by 7 bases and J by 1 base, with 19 bases between. The CDR3 totals 15 residues.

The chain combines TRBV6-2 or TRBV6-3 with TRBJ2-2, with D possibly called TRBD1 or TRBD2 (5 bases each). The CDR3 loop spans 14 amino acids. Germline loops: CDR1 MNHEY, CDR2 SVGEGT. V was cut by 6 bases and J by 5 bases, with 13 bases left in between. The CDR3 loop is CASRGDLETGELFF. The CDR3, as DNA: TGTGCCAGCAGAGGGGACCTAGAAACCGGGGAGCTGTTTTTT.

The genes are TRBV6-1 and TRBJ2-1, with 7 bases fitting TRBD1. This CDR3 comprises 16 residues. The V and J ends lost 4 bases and 2 bases, in that order; junction bases with no gene match: 8. Germline V gene lookup returns CDR1 MNHNS and CDR2 SASEGT. In nucleotides, the CDR3 is TGTGCCAGCAGTGGACAGGGCCCCAACACCTACAATGAGCAGTTCTTC. Its translation is CASSGQGPNTYNEQFF.

This clonotype ranks as medium-sized. The chain couples TRBV6-1 to TRBJ2-1; tentatively, D is TRBD2 (7 bases). Germline CDR1 reads MNHNS; CDR2 reads SASEGT. The V gene lost 6 bases and the J gene lost 3 bases, with 15 bases spanning the gap. This CDR3 region has 15 residues. The chain's CDR3 is CASSLGGGDYNEQFF. The CDR3 region has the DNA TGTGCCAGCAGCTTGGGAGGGGGGGACTACAATGAGCAGTTCTTC.

Turning to this clonotype: The CDR3 ends on some other residue instead of the conserved phenylalanine or tryptophan, so this is likely a read error. The V and J genes are TRBV20-1 and TRBJ2-7; tentatively, D is TRBD1 or TRBD2 (5 bases each). In germline, CDR1 is DFQATT, CDR2 SNEGSKA (reference sequence). Trimming took 5 bases from V and 2 from J, leaving 16 bases between them. CDR3 length: 14 amino acids. This CDR3 is CSAHTGTEPYEQYG. CDR3 DNA: TGCAGTGCTCATACCGGGACGGAGCCCTACGAGCAGTACGGC.

V gene TRBV20-1 combines with J gene TRBJ2-2; D may be TRBD1 (6 bases). Trimming cost V 0 bases and J 3 bases, with 14 bases left between them. Germline V gene data show CDR1 as DFQATT and CDR2 as SNEGSKA (reference sequence). CDR3 length equals 16 residues. CDR3 bases: TGCAGTGCTAGAGATCGCATAGGGGGTGACACCGGGGAGCTGTTTTTT. It specifies CSARDRIGGDTGELFF.

For this clonotype: With a much larger clone just one base away, this may be a read error. J is TRBJ2-1 and V is TRBV3-1, with TRBD2 matching 12 bases. The CDR3 covers 20 residues. Germline assignment: CDR1 LGHDT and CDR2 YNNKEL (reference sequence). V lost 1 base and J lost 5; bases outside the gene matches: 15. The CDR3 sequence: CASSQVLFSSSGRGNNEQFF. The CDR3 DNA follows: TGTGCCAGCAGCCAAGTACTCTTTTCCTCTAGCGGGAGGGGGAACAATGAGCAGTTCTTC.

This clonotype qualifies as medium-sized. This chain uses TRBV6-4 with TRBJ2-1; 8 bases are shared with TRBD2. V dropped 5 bases and J dropped 5; count of bases not matched to a gene: 5. The germline gives CDR1 MRHNA, CDR2 SNTAGT. The CDR3 runs 14 residues. CDR3 residues: CASSRAGENNEQFF. For the CDR3, the DNA is TGTGCCAGCAGTCGAGCGGGAGAGAACAATGAGCAGTTCTTC.

By share, this clonotype counts as hyperexpanded. This chain uses TRBV20-1 with TRBJ1-1; maybe TRBD1 (5 bases). Looked up from germline, CDR1 is DFQATT and CDR2 is SNEGSKA (reference sequence). CDR3 size: 13 residues. With 5 bases removed from V and 7 bases from J, the gap between germline ends came to 17 bases. Here the CDR3 reads CSARTLRGIEAFF. The CDR3 coding sequence is TGCAGTGCTCGGACCTTAAGGGGCATTGAAGCTTTCTTT.

This clonotype is medium-sized (0.01 to 0.1%). The chain recombines TRBV10-3 with TRBJ1-1, with D maybe TRBD1 (5 bases). Trimming removed 0 bases at V and 6 bases at J, with 11 bases between. The CDR3 length is 14 residues. Germline CDR1 and CDR2: ENHRY and SYGVKD. The CDR3 coding sequence is TGTGCCATCAGTGAGTCGGGGGAGGTCGCTGAAGCTTTCTTT. The encoded protein is CAISESGEVAEAFF.

By sample share, this clonotype is medium-sized. This chain links TRBV5-1 with TRBJ2-7; D could derive from TRBD1 or TRBD2 (6 bases each). The length of the CDR3 is 15 residues. Germline values: CDR1 SGHRS, CDR2 YFSETQ. Deletions cut 6 bases from V and 6 bases from J, with 22 bases between. This CDR3 reads CASTPGGGRSGEQYF. The CDR3 nucleotides read TGCGCCAGCACGCCGGGTGGGGGGCGCAGCGGCGAGCAGTACTTC.

J is TRBJ2-7 and V is TRBV6-4, with D possibly being TRBD2 (6 bases). The V gene's germline CDR1 is MRHNA and CDR2 SNTAGT. The CDR3 runs to 14 residues. Trimming removed 2 bases from V and 2 bases from J, with 10 bases in between. The CDR3, as DNA: TGTGCCAGCAGTGACGGGACTGAGCCCTACGAGCAGTACTTC. Amino acids: CASSDGTEPYEQYF.

Within the sample, this clonotype is medium-sized. This chain connects TRBV6-1 to TRBJ2-1; possibly TRBD2 for D (5 bases). The CDR3 contains 13 residues. Germline V gene data show CDR1 as MNHNS and CDR2 as SASEGT. V lost 5 bases and J lost 4, with 9 bases in between. The CDR3 coding sequence is TGTGCCAGCAGTCCCGGGGATTACAATGAGCAGTTCTTC. It is translated as CASSPGDYNEQFF.